One and the same sample provided the 15 T cell receptor beta chains below, sequenced in a study of CD8+ T cells in alopecia areata (dated by TCRdb to the late 2010s). The sample's time point label, decoded: 4 weeks on oral tofacitinib. Reading the label with the study, this specimen's treatment or condition is: oral pan-JAK inhibitor, 5-10 mg twice daily. Libraries came from the immunoSEQ multiplex PCR assay. RNA was extracted from all samples and reverse transcribed into cDNA, which served as template for TCR sequencing. Drawn from immuneACCESS, this table holds only the in-frame rearrangements with V and J called that TCRdb kept. Clones are partly lost; checked studies trace under half to an unresolved V gene and leave the rest unexplained. Present in this sample are more than 140,000 clones, about 85% of which were seen just once. Over 10% of the sample belongs to the ten largest clones. The sample in question was CD8+ T cells sorted from blood, obtained at week 4, from a patient treated with tofacitinib. Receptor source: a human donor with alopecia areata.

The chain carries TRBV25-1 and TRBJ2-1; D gene unclear. The CDR3 is 11 amino acids. Germline CDR1 MGHDK, CDR2 SYGVNS. Trimming took 3 bases from V and 9 from J, leaving 6 bases between them. Here the CDR3 reads CASSELVEQFF. CDR3 sequence (DNA): TGTGCCAGCAGTGAGTTGGTTGAGCAGTTCTTC.

The rearrangement uses TRBV29-1 and TRBJ2-7, with D hard to call. V lost 5 bases, J lost 3 bases, and 14 bases lay in between. This CDR3 is 13 amino acids long. Germline values: CDR1 SQVTM, CDR2 ANQGSEA. The CDR3 loop is CSVYASLCYEQYF. As DNA, the CDR3 is TGCAGCGTTTACGCCAGTTTATGCTACGAGCAGTACTTC.

The CDR3 nucleotides read TGTGCCAGCAGTTATTGGACTAGCGGGGAAGAGACCCAGTACTTC. Translation gives CASSYWTSGEETQYF. The chain has TRBV6-5 and TRBJ2-5; 12 bases match TRBD2. The CDR3 has 15 amino acids. V was pared by 3 bases and J by 3 bases, with 2 bases of the junction left unmatched. Germline V gives CDR1 MNHEY, CDR2 SVGAGI.

A word on this clone: It is unclear where the CDR3 begins or ends on the DNA, so no DNA is shown, and the CDR3 is as TCRdb lists it. The chain carries TRBV30 and TRBJ2-3; the table's D call of TRBD2 was not tested on the DNA. Germline V CDR1 and CDR2: GTSNPN, SVGIG (reference sequence). The CDR3 is 17 residues long, counting both termini. The CDR3 region is CASHSTSVLLSGHTQYF.

The V and J genes are TRBV6-6 and TRBJ2-5, with TRBD1 matching over 8 bases. This CDR3 contains 16 residues. Germline CDR1 is MNHNY and CDR2 is SVGAGI (reference sequence). The J segment lost 5 bases and the V segment lost 6 bases, leaving 14 bases of the junction unmatched. In DNA, the CDR3 is TGTGCCAGCAGACACCCCGGACAGGGAGGTTGGGAGACCCAGTACTTC. Amino acid sequence: CASRHPGQGGWETQYF.

The rearrangement uses TRBV9 and TRBJ2-7; D tentatively fits TRBD1 or TRBD2 (5 bases each). Germline values: CDR1 SGDLS, CDR2 YYNGEE. V gave up 4 bases and J gave up 4 bases, with 18 bases separating them. The CDR3 totals 15 residues. For the CDR3, the DNA is TGTGCCAGCAGCCTCAATACAGGTGGGGGTTACGAGCAGTACTTC. Amino acid sequence: CASSLNTGGGYEQYF. The full variable domain, in which reference TRBV9 and TRBJ2-7 provide the parts outside the CDR3, is DSGVTQTPKHLITATGQRVTLRCSPRSGDLSVYWYQQSLDQGLQFLIQYYNGEERAKGNILERFSAQQFPDLHSELNLSSLELGDSALYFCASSLNTGGGYEQYFGPGTRLTVT.

The chain links TRBV7-2 to TRBJ2-2; D unresolved. The length of the CDR3 is 15 residues. In germline, CDR1 is SGHTA, CDR2 FQGNSA. V lost 5 bases and J lost 3, with 13 bases in between. In DNA form, the CDR3 reads TGTGCCAGCAGCCAGGACCTTTCCTACACCGGGGAGCTGTTTTTT. Protein sequence: CASSQDLSYTGELFF. The full variable domain, rest sourced from reference TRBV7-2 and TRBJ2-2, is GAGVSQSPSNKVTEKGKDVELRCDPISGHTALYWYRQSLGQGLEFLIYFQGNSAPDKSGLPSDRFSAERTGGSVSTLTIQRTQQEDSAVYLCASSQDLSYTGELFFGEGSRLTVL.

Concerning this clone itself: Other nucleotide sequences in the sample specify the same CDR3. The V call is TRBV7-9, the J call TRBJ2-1; D uncertain. The V end lost 5 bases, the J end lost 9 bases, and 8 bases lay between the germline ends. The germline CDR1 and CDR2 sequences are SEHNR and FQNEAQ (reference sequence). This CDR3 has 11 residues. CDR3 sequence reads: CASSLGIEQFF. DNA for the CDR3: TGTGCCAGCAGCCTAGGTATTGAGCAGTTCTTC.

The V and J genes are TRBV11-2 and TRBJ2-2, with D possibly being TRBD1 (5 bases). V lost 5 bases, J lost 5 bases, and 9 bases lay in between. CDR3 length: 13 residues. Germline values: CDR1 SGHAT, CDR2 FQNNGV. The CDR3 sequence: CASSPAGTGELFF. CDR3 in DNA: TGTGCCAGCAGCCCCGCAGGGACCGGGGAGCTGTTTTTT.

V and J are TRBV5-1 and TRBJ2-1; D is ambiguous. V lost 2 bases and J lost 4, with 4 bases in between. There are 12 residues in the CDR3. Germline V gene lookup returns CDR1 SGHRS and CDR2 YFSETQ. This CDR3 is CASSFQYNEQFF. The CDR3 DNA is TGCGCCAGCAGCTTCCAATACAATGAGCAGTTCTTC.

This clone occurred once. The chain uses TRBV9 and TRBJ2-1; D is possibly TRBD2 (5 bases). The CDR3 totals 13 residues. CDR1 is SGDLS, CDR2 YYNGEE, per germline. Trimming took 0 bases from V and 9 from J, leaving 10 bases between them. The CDR3, as DNA: TGTGCCAGCAGCGTAGAACTAGTCGCTGAGCAGTTCTTC. Translation: CASSVELVAEQFF.

The genes are TRBV27 and TRBJ1-2; weak D call: TRBD1 (5 bases). This CDR3 is 15 amino acids long. The V gene's germline CDR1 is MNHEY and CDR2 SMNVEV (reference sequence). The germline V and J ends were trimmed by 6 bases and 2 bases, with 16 bases remaining between them. CDR3 loop: CASRDAGTPNYGYTF. The CDR3 DNA sequence: TGTGCCAGCAGGGATGCCGGGACCCCGAACTATGGCTACACCTTC.

The chain employs TRBV25-1 and TRBJ2-7, with D unclear. The CDR3 totals 14 residues. Looked up from germline, CDR1 is MGHDK and CDR2 is SYGVNS. V was clipped by 2 bases and J by 2 bases, with 10 bases between them. CDR3 coding DNA: TGTGCCAGCAGTGAAGGAATAGTTACCTACGAGCAGTACTTC. Protein: CASSEGIVTYEQYF.

The chain employs TRBV29-1 and TRBJ2-5; TRBD1 matches 8 bases. The J call may be in error: the DNA end matches TRBJ2-7 better. The CDR3 is 13 amino acids. Germline assignment: CDR1 SQVTM and CDR2 ANQGSEA. This CDR3 is CSVEDRGRYEQYF. The DNA for the CDR3 is TGCAGCGTTGAAGACAGGGGGCGGTACGAGCAGTACTTC.

This chain joins TRBV4-1 and TRBJ2-7; D unclear. Germline V lookup: CDR1 MGHRA, CDR2 YSYEKL. The CDR3 has 13 residues. V lost 4 bases and J lost 3, with 10 bases in between. DNA of the CDR3: TGCGCCAGCAGCCGCCAGGCCGACTACGAGCAGTACTTC. Residues: CASSRQADYEQYF.